Shown below are 15 T cell receptor beta chains from a single sample sequenced in a study of blood T cell repertoires in COVID-19. Clones were read by immunoSEQ multiplex PCR, and TCRdb kept only the in-frame ones, dropping some. Of roughly 200,000 clones in the sample, roughly 84% were seen once. The sample was peripheral blood. These receptors were obtained from a woman between 35 and 50 years old who had recovered from COVID-19.

The chain couples TRBV28 to TRBJ1-5; TRBD1 is a possible D gene (5 bases). This CDR3 is built from 13 residues. The V end was cut by 4 bases, the J end by 5 bases, with 9 bases between. Germline loops: CDR1 MDHEN, CDR2 SYDVKM. CDR3 nucleotide sequence: TGTGCCAGCAGTTCCAGGGTAGATCAGCCCCAGCATTTT. As protein: CASSSRVDQPQHF.

The gene calls are TRBV7-9 and TRBJ2-4, with a weak D call TRBD1 (6 bases). Per the germline V gene, CDR1 is SEHNR and CDR2 is FQNEAQ (reference sequence). The CDR3 covers 16 residues. V was pared by 1 base and J by 1 base, with 11 bases between. The CDR3 DNA sequence: TGTGCCAGCAGCTTAGGGGCAGGGGCCGCCAAAAACATTCAGTACTTC. It is translated as CASSLGAGAAKNIQYF.

The chain uses TRBV24-1 and TRBJ2-6; D is ambiguous. CDR1 and CDR2 from the germline V gene are KGHDR and SFDVKD. The CDR3 is made up of 15 amino acids. V was trimmed by 4 bases and J by 2 bases, leaving 8 bases between them. Written as DNA, the CDR3 is TGTGCCACCAGTGACAGTCAAACTGGGGCCAACGTCCTGACTTTC. Protein: CATSDSQTGANVLTF.

The chain links TRBV5-8 to TRBJ2-3; 9 bases line up with TRBD2. CDR3 length equals 19 residues. Germline CDR1 and CDR2: SGHTS and YDEGEE. With V trimmed by 0 bases and J by 0 bases, 11 bases remained unmatched. The CDR3 loop reads CASSLAVTSGPASTDTQYF. The CDR3 region has the DNA TGTGCCAGCAGCTTGGCTGTGACTAGCGGTCCTGCTAGCACAGATACGCAGTATTTT.

The CDR3 DNA sequence: TGTGCCAGCAGCTTAGAGGCTAGCGGCTACAATGAGCAGTTCTTC. This codes for CASSLEASGYNEQFF. The chain combines TRBV7-2 with TRBJ2-1, with TRBD2 matching 7 bases. V shed 1 base and J 3 bases; nucleotides not matched to a gene: 3. The germline V gene has CDR1 SGHTA and CDR2 FQGNSA. The CDR3 consists of 15 residues. Variable domain in full (rest from reference TRBV7-2 and TRBJ2-1): GAGVSQSPSNKVTEKGKDVELRCDPISGHTALYWYRQSLGQGLEFLIYFQGNSAPDKSGLPSDRFSAERTGGSVSTLTIQRTQQEDSAVYLCASSLEASGYNEQFFGPGTRLTVL.

The chain joins TRBV11-2 to TRBJ1-6, with D uncertain. Germline lookup yields CDR1 SGHAT and CDR2 FQNNGV. Deletions cut 5 bases from V and 7 bases from J, with 12 bases between. The CDR3 totals 14 residues. The CDR3 coding sequence is TGTGCCAGCAGCCCCTTCATTCGGAATTCACCCCTCCACTTT. Translating gives CASSPFIRNSPLHF.

This clone has just one count. The CDR3 loop reads CASSLAGTPLDTQYF. CDR3 bases: TGCGCCAGCAGCTTGGCCGGGACACCTCTCGATACGCAGTATTTT. This rearrangement joins TRBV5-1 to TRBJ2-3, with D possibly matching TRBD1 (6 bases). Trimming took 0 bases from V and 6 from J, leaving 14 bases between them. There are 15 residues in the CDR3. CDR1 SGHRS and CDR2 YFSETQ come from the germline V gene.

The chain is built from TRBV5-6 and TRBJ1-1; D might be TRBD1 (5 bases). Germline-derived CDR1 and CDR2 are SGHDT and YYEEEE. The CDR3 consists of 16 residues. Trimming removed 0 bases from V and 1 base from J, with 13 bases in between. The CDR3 region has the DNA TGTGCCAGCAGCTTGGTACTTCGGACATCGAACACTGAAGCTTTCTTT. Its translation is CASSLVLRTSNTEAFF.

The chain has TRBV19 and TRBJ1-2, with a tentative D call TRBD1 (6 bases). The CDR3 consists of 14 residues. Germline-derived CDR1 and CDR2 are LNHDA and SQIVND (reference sequence). With 2 bases removed from V and 6 bases from J, the gap between germline ends came to 13 bases. The DNA for the CDR3 is TGTGCCAGTAGTATACAACTTACAGGGAATGGCTACACCTTC. It yields the protein CASSIQLTGNGYTF.

V is TRBV19 and J is TRBJ2-2, with 11 bases matching TRBD2. After removal of 5 bases from V and 9 bases from J, the junction contained 8 bases not matched to a gene. The germline gives CDR1 LNHDA, CDR2 SQIVND (reference sequence). This CDR3 has 15 residues. CDR3 DNA sequence: TGTGCCAGTAGTGTTACTAGCGGGAGTACTAGGGAGCTGTTTTTT. Its protein is CASSVTSGSTRELFF.

The CDR3 coding sequence is TGTGCCAGCAGCTCACAGGGGGGGTCGAGCTACGAGCAGTACTTC. Protein product: CASSSQGGSSYEQYF. This sequence joins TRBV11-2 and TRBJ2-7; the D gene is possibly TRBD1 (8 bases). This CDR3 is 15 amino acids long. V lost 4 bases and J lost 3, with 16 bases in between. Looked up from germline, CDR1 is SGHAT and CDR2 is FQNNGV.

The genes are TRBV4-1 and TRBJ2-7; the D gene is possibly TRBD1 (6 bases). Looked up from germline, CDR1 is MGHRA and CDR2 is YSYEKL. The CDR3 loop spans 14 amino acids. The V and J ends lost 1 base and 2 bases respectively, with 9 bases between them. The CDR3 region is CASSQGQVAYEQYF. CDR3 nucleotide sequence: TGCGCCAGCAGCCAAGGACAGGTGGCCTACGAGCAGTACTTC.

This clone has just one count. J is TRBJ2-5 and V is TRBV10-2; the match to TRBD2 covers 7 bases. The CDR3 sequence is 14 residues long. V gave up 6 bases and J gave up 7 bases; unmatched junction bases: 11. Looked up from germline, CDR1 is WSHSY and CDR2 is SAAADI. CDR3 residues: CASRPSGPSGTQYF. In nucleotides, the CDR3 is TGCGCCAGCAGACCTAGCGGACCTTCGGGGACCCAGTACTTC.

V is TRBV3-1 (or the pseudogene TRBV3-2) and J is TRBJ1-1, with no clear D. Deletions cut 2 bases from V and 10 bases from J, with 20 bases between. CDR1 and CDR2 (germline): LGHDT, YNNKEL (reference sequence). The CDR3 extends over 15 amino acids. The CDR3, as DNA: TGTGCCAGCAGCCAAAACACCTGGCAAACCGGCGGAGCTTTCTTT. Amino acid sequence: CASSQNTWQTGGAFF.

The chain is built from TRBV18 and TRBJ2-1, with 8 positions matching TRBD2. Germline CDR1 is KGHSH and CDR2 is LQKENI. V dropped 3 bases and J dropped 3; count of bases not matched to a gene: 4. The CDR3 loop spans 15 amino acids. The CDR3 DNA reads as TGTGCCAGCTCACCCCGACTAGCGAACTACAATGAGCAGTTCTTC. Protein product: CASSPRLANYNEQFF. The full variable domain, with the rest looked up from reference TRBV18 and TRBJ2-1, is NAGVMQNPRHLVRRRGQEARLRCSPMKGHSHVYWYRQLPEEGLKFMVYLQKENIIDESGMPKERFSAEFPKEGPSILRIQQVVRGDSAAYFCASSPRLANYNEQFFGPGTRLTVL.